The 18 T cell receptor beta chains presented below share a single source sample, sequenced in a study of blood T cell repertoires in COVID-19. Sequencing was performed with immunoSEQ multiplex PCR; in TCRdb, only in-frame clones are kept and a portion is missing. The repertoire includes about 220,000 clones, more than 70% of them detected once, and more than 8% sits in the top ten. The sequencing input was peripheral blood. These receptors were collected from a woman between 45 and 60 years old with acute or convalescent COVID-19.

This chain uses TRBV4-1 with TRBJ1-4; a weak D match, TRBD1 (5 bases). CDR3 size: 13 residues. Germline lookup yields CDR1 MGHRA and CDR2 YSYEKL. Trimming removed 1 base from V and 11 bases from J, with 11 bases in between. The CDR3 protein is CASSQGARDKLFF. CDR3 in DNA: TGCGCCAGCAGCCAAGGGGCGCGGGACAAACTGTTTTTT.

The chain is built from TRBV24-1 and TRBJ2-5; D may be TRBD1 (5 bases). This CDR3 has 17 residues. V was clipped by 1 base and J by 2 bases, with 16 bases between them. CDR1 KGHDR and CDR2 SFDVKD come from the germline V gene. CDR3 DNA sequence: TGTGCCACCAGTGATTTAGGTCCTTCAGGGTTACAAGAGACCCAGTACTTC. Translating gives CATSDLGPSGLQETQYF.

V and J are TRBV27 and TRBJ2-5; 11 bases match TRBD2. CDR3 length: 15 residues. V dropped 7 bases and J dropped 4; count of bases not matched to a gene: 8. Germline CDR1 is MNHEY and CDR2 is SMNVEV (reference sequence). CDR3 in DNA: TGTGCCAGCATCTCTCACGGACTAGCGGGAGAGACCCAGTACTTC. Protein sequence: CASISHGLAGETQYF.

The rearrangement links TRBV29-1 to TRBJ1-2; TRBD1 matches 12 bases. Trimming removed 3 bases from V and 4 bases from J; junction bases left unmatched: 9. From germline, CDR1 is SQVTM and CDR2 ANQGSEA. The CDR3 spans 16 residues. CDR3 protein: CSVERSGTGGIYGYTF. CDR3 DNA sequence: TGCAGCGTTGAGAGGTCCGGGACAGGGGGCATCTATGGCTACACCTTC.

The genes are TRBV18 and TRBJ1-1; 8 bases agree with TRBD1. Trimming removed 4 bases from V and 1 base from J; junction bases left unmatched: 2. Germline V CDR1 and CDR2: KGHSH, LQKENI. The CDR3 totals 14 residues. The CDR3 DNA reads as TGTGCCAGCTCACGAGACAGGGGGAACACTGAAGCTTTCTTT. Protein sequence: CASSRDRGNTEAFF.

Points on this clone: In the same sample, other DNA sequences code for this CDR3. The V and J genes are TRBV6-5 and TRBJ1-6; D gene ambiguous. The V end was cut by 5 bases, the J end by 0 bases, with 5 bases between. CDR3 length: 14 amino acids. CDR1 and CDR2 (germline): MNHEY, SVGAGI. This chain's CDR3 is CASSPLSYNSPLHF. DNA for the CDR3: TGTGCCAGCAGTCCACTCTCCTATAATTCACCCCTCCACTTT.

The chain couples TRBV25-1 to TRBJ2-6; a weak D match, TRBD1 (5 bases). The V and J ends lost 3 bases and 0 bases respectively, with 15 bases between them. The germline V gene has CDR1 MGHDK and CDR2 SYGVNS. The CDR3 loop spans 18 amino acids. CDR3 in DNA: TGTGCCAGCAGTGATCGTCCAGGGCTAAGCTCTGGGGCCAACGTCCTGACTTTC. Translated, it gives CASSDRPGLSSGANVLTF.

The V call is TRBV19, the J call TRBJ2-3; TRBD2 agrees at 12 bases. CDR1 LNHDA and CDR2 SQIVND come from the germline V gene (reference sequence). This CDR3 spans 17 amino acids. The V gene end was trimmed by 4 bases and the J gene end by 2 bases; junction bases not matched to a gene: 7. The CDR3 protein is CASSTLTSGRHTDTQYF. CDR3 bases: TGTGCCAGTAGTACCCTAACTAGCGGGAGGCACACAGATACGCAGTATTTT.

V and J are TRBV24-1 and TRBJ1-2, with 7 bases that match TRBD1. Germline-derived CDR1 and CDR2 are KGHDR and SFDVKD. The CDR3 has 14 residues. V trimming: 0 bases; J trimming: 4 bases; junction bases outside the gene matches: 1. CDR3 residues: CATSDLDRAYGYTF. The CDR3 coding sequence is TGTGCCACCAGTGATTTGGACAGGGCCTATGGCTACACCTTC.

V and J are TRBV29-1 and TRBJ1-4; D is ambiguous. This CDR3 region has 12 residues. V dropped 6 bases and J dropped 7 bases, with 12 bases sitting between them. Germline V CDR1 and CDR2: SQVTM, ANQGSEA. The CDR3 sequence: CSVRGEVEKLFF. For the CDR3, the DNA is TGCAGCGTGCGCGGCGAAGTTGAAAAACTGTTTTTT.

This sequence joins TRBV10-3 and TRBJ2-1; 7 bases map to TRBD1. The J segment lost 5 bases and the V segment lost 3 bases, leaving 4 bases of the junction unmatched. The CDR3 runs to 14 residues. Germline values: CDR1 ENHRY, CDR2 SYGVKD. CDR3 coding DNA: TGTGCCATCAGTGACATAGGGGGCAACAATGAGCAGTTCTTC. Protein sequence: CAISDIGGNNEQFF.

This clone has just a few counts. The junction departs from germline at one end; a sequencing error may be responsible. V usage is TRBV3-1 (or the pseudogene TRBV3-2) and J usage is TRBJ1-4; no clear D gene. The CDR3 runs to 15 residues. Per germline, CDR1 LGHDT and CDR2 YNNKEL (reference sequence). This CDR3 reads CASSPRTGTSEKLFF. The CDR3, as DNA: TGTGCCAGCAGCCCGCGGACCGGTACTAGTGAAAAACTGTTTTTT.

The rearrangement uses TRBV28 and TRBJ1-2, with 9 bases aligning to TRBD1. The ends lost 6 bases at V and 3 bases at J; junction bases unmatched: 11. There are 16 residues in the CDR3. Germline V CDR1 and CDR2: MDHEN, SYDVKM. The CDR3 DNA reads TGTGCCAGCAGCTCGAGAGGGTGGACAGGGGACTATGGCTACACCTTC. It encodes CASSSRGWTGDYGYTF.

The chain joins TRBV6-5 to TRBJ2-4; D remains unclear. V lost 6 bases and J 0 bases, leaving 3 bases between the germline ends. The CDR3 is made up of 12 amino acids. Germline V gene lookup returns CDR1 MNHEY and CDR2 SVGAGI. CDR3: CASRAAKNIQYF. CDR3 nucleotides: TGTGCCAGCAGGGCAGCCAAAAACATTCAGTACTTC.

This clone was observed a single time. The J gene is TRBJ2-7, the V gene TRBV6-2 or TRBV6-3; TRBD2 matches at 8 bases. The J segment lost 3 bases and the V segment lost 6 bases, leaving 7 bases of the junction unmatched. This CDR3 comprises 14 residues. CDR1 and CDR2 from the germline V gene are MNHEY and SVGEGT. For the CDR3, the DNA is TGTGCCAGCAGCATAGCGGGGCCAGGCTACGAGCAGTACTTC. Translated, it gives CASSIAGPGYEQYF.

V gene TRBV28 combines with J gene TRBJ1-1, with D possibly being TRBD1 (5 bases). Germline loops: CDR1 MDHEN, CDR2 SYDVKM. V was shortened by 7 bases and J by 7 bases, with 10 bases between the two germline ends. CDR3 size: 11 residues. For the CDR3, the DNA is TGTGCCAGCATCACAAGGGGTGAAGCTTTCTTT. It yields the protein CASITRGEAFF. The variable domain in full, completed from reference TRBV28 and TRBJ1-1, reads DVKVTQSSRYLVKRTGEKVFLECVQDMDHENMFWYRQDPGLGLRLIYFSYDVKMKEKGDIPEGYSVSREKKERFSLILESASTNQTSMYLCASITRGEAFFGQGTRLTVV.

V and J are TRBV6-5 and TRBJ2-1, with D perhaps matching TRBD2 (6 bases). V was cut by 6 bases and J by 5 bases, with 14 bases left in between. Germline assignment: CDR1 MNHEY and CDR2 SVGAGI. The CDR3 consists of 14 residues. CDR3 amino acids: CASSRRDQNNEQFF. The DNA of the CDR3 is TGTGCCAGCAGCCGGCGGGACCAGAACAATGAGCAGTTCTTC.

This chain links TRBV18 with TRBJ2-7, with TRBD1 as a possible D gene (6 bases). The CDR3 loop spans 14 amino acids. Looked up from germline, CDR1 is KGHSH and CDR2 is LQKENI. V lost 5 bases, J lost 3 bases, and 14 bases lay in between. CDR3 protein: CASSKGQSHYEQYF. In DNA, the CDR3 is TGTGCCAGCTCAAAAGGACAGAGTCACTACGAGCAGTACTTC.